This T cell receptor beta chain emerged from a study of T cells after yellow fever vaccination. This clonotype was observed many times. Making TCR cDNA involved 5'RACE template switching, which added UMIs and a universal primer site. MiXCR was run by TCRdb on the 5' RACE reads, yielding one entry per CDR3 protein. The sample lists over 25,000 distinct CDR3 sequences; more than 9% were seen once. Study-level points and caveats: Subsequent booster samples again held most clones from primary vaccination (nearly 98% CD4, about 85% CD8). Though it reached lower strength, the secondary response hit its peak faster, day 5 versus 15.

Trimming took off 4 bases at V and 8 bases at J, with 19 bases between the two ends. Germline V CDR1 and CDR2: SGHDT, YYEEEE. This CDR3 spans 15 amino acids. The chain has TRBV5-6 and TRBJ2-1, with D possibly being TRBD2 (6 bases). This sequence originates from a man between 18 and 35 years old who received the YFV17D yellow fever vaccine. Sequences were derived from PBMCs, either bulk or a sorted T-cell subset (CD4+, CD8+, memory, or dextramer-sorted; not recorded which), sampled roughly 15 days after the first yellow fever vaccination. CDR3 sequence: CASSETGAGLDEQFF. In DNA, the CDR3 is TGTGCCAGCAGCGAAACAGGAGCGGGCCTGGATGAGCAGTTCTTC.